This T cell receptor beta chain was sequenced in a study of Graves' ophthalmopathy and Graves' hyperthyroidism. About the research overall: Stable hyperthyroidism referred to disease that showed no ophthalmopathy within 18 months of follow-up. Study observations and caveats: Most expanded thyroid clonotypes above 0.001 frequency also appeared in blood.

As the template, RNA transcripts were used to amplify TCR beta CDR3 regions. HTBI primers were employed in first-round RT-PCR, then a second-round multiplex PCR followed. TCRdb re-derived calls from the multiplex PCR reads in MiXCR, one entry per CDR3 protein. Here the sample spans about 1.2 million distinct CDR3 sequences, approximately 35% being singletons. Exclusion criteria comprised other autoimmune diseases, uncontrolled infections, pregnancy or lactation in patients. This clonotype has more than one count but fewer than ten. Its antigen is unidentified. The sequence came from an adult man with Graves' hyperthyroidism. Sequencing was carried out using peripheral blood or thyroid tissue (not recorded which).

CDR3 sequence (DNA): TGTGCCAGCAGCGCGCAGTGGCCCTCTGGGGCCAACGTCCTGACTTTC. Its translation: CASSAQWPSGANVLTF. This chain joins TRBV7-9 and TRBJ2-6; D uncertain. Deletions cut 5 bases from V and 0 bases from J, with 11 bases between. The CDR3 sequence is 16 residues long. Per germline, CDR1 SEHNR and CDR2 FQNEAQ (reference sequence).